This T cell receptor beta chain is drawn from a study of T cells in Graves' hyperthyroidism and ophthalmopathy. From RNA transcripts, TCR beta CDR3 regions were amplified. First-round RT-PCR targeting the TCR CDR3 was performed with the HTBI primer set. TCRdb re-analysed the multiplex PCR reads in MiXCR, keeping a single row per CDR3 protein. The sample has about 350,000 distinct CDR3 sequences, approximately 14% seen once. The germline V and J ends were trimmed by 0 bases and 4 bases, with 4 bases remaining between them. Germline assignment: CDR1 SEHNR and CDR2 FQNEAQ (reference sequence). This CDR3 contains 13 residues. Stable Graves' hyperthyroidism denoted no ophthalmopathy progression over 18 months. The patients, who ranged from 18 to 65 in age, presented with newly diagnosed hyperthyroidism lasting under 2 months. The authors took PBMCs from 10 ml fresh peripheral blood.

The V gene is TRBV7-9, the J gene TRBJ1-3, with D unresolved. The source is a woman aged 30 to 39 with Graves' hyperthyroidism. Specimen: blood. The CDR3 DNA follows: TGTGCCAGCAGCTTAGCCACCGGAAACACCATATATTTT. This gives the protein CASSLATGNTIYF.